This T cell receptor (beta chain) was captured by sequencing in a study of identical twins. Study-level points and caveats: An excess of low generation probability was shown by twin-shared out-of-frame alpha sequences.

V lost 3 bases to trimming and J lost 6 bases; unmatched junction nucleotides: 11. The germline V gene has CDR1 MNHEY and CDR2 SMNVEV (reference sequence). This CDR3 is built from 16 residues. Using its own MiXCR run on the 5' RACE reads, TCRdb lists one record per CDR3 protein. The sample lists under 1 million distinct CDR3 sequences, approximately 13% occurring once. There are a few counts of this clonotype. Its matching antigen is unknown. These same records also appear under a second study, on yellow fever vaccine responses in identical twins.

This TCR was sampled from a woman aged 18-29 years in good health. The J gene is TRBJ2-5, the V gene TRBV27, with TRBD2 identical over 9 bases. The sequenced sample was PBMCs. CDR3 region: CASSLLASGTQKTQYF. CDR3 nucleotides: TGTGCCAGCAGTTTGTTGGCTAGCGGGACTCAGAAGACCCAGTACTTC.